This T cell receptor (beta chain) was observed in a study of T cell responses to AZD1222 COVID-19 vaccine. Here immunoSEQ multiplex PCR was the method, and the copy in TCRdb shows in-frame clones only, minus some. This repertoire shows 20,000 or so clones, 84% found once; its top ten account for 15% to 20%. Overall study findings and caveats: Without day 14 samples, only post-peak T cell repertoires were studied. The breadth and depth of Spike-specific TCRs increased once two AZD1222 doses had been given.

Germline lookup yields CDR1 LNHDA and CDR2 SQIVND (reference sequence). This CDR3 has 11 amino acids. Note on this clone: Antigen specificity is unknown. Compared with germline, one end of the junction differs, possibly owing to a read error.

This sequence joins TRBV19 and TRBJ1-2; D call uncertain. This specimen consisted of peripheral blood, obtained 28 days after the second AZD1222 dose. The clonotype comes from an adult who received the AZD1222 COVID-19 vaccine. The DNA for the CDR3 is TGTGCCTGTAGACACGGCGGTGGCTACACCTTC. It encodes CACRHGGGYTF.